The rows below give T cell receptor beta chains drawn from one sample of a study of T-cell reconstitution after alpha-beta-depleted transplantation in children. TCRdb re-called the PCR reads with MiXCR, one entry per CDR3 protein. The table shows approximately 650,000 distinct CDR3 sequences, with 10% to 15% occurring only once. The sample was PBMCs, taken before TCRalphabeta/CD19-depleted stem cell transplant. Receptors originate from a girl aged 2-9 years with congenital amegakaryocytic thrombocytopenia, due to receive a stem cell transplant. The CDR3 runs from the conserved cysteine through the conserved F or W. A D gene is named only where the DNA matches it firmly. A row's size may be missing; if present it is once, few, many or a size class.

d_call j_call clone_size v_call cdr3_aa cdr3_nt
- TRBJ2-7 few TRBV4-2 CASRAEPYEQYF TGTGCCAGCAGGGCGGAACCCTACGAGCAGTACTTC
- TRBJ1-5 many TRBV28 CASSSTGDPYGNQPQHF TGTGCCAGCAGTTCCACCGGGGATCCGTACGGCAATCAGCCCCAGCATTTT
- TRBJ1-5 many TRBV12-3/TRBV12-4 CASIKTGGNQPQHF TGTGCCAGCATCAAAACTGGGGGCAATCAGCCCCAGCATTTT
- TRBJ2-2 many TRBV20-1 CSASSNHTGELFF TGCAGTGCTAGCAGTAATCACACCGGGGAGCTGTTTTTT
TRBD2 TRBJ2-3 few TRBV6-1 CASSLLTSGSRTDTQYF TGTGCCAGCAGCCTCCTCACTAGCGGGAGTCGCACAGATACGCAGTATTTT
- TRBJ2-7 many TRBV15 CATSRDSPRGAYEQYF TGTGCCACCAGCAGAGATAGTCCAAGAGGGGCCTACGAGCAGTACTTC
- TRBJ1-6 - TRBV5-6 CASSLGAGSNSPLHF TGTGCCAGCAGCTTGGGGGCGGGTTCGAATTCACCCCTCCACTTT
- TRBJ2-3 many TRBV10-2 CASSESGGLKDTQYF TGCGCCAGCAGTGAGTCGGGGGGACTCAAAGATACGCAGTATTTT
TRBD2 TRBJ2-7 many TRBV20-1 CSARGLAGFSYEQYF TGCAGTGCTAGAGGACTAGCGGGTTTCTCCTACGAGCAGTACTTC
- TRBJ2-7 - TRBV4-1 CASRGSSRGEQYF TGCGCCAGCAGAGGCTCAAGTCGCGGGGAGCAGTACTTC
- TRBJ1-2 - TRBV12-3/TRBV12-4 CASSVQGSDGYTF TGTGCCAGCAGTGTACAGGGATCCGATGGCTACACCTTC
TRBD1 TRBJ2-5 many TRBV29-1 CSTNRGQETQYF TGCAGCACGAACAGGGGTCAAGAGACCCAGTACTTC
TRBD2 TRBJ2-1 - TRBV20-1 CCARDPWTSGRRNEQFF TGCTGTGCTAGAGACCCTTGGACTAGCGGGAGAAGGAATGAGCAGTTCTTC
- TRBJ2-7 - TRBV5-5 CASSARMNQPLIYYEQYF TGTGCCAGCAGCGCGCGAATGAACCAACCCCTCATCTATTACGAGCAGTACTTC
- TRBJ2-5 few TRBV18 CASSPLEDQETQYF TGTGCCAGCTCACCTCTAGAAGACCAAGAGACCCAGTACTTC
- TRBJ1-2 few TRBV14 CASSPLGRESTF TGTGCCAGCAGCCCCCTCGGTCGTGAGTCCACCTTC
- TRBJ1-3 many TRBV20-1 CSAYDRPGGNTIYF TGCAGTGCCTACGACCGTCCGGGTGGGAACACCATATATTTT
- TRBJ1-1 - TRBV7-9 CASSTGFFEAFF TGTGCCAGCAGCACGGGGTTTTTTGAAGCTTTCTTT
TRBD1 TRBJ2-7 - TRBV5-8 CASSPRSGQGVYEQYF TGTGCCAGCAGCCCACGATCGGGACAGGGGGTCTACGAGCAGTACTTC
- TRBJ2-6 few TRBV4-1 CASSQAWGSGGANVLTF TGCGCCAGCAGCCAAGCGTGGGGGAGTGGTGGGGCCAACGTCCTGACTTTC
TRBD2 TRBJ2-7 many TRBV15 CATSRDQTSGTSYEQYF TGTGCCACCAGCAGAGATCAGACTAGCGGAACCTCCTACGAGCAGTACTTC
TRBD2 TRBJ2-2 - TRBV20-1 CSARDLWTSGSPGELFF TGCAGTGCTAGAGACCTCTGGACTAGCGGGAGCCCCGGGGAGCTGTTTTTT
- TRBJ2-7 - TRBV5-1 CASSRAKTLNEQYF TGCGCCAGCAGCCGAGCCAAGACTCTCAACGAGCAGTACTTC
- TRBJ1-3 - TRBV20-1 CSASKVAGNTIYF TGCAGTGCTAGTAAAGTAGCTGGAAACACCATATATTTT
- TRBJ2-1 many TRBV15 CATETGGYNEQFF TGTGCCACCGAGACGGGCGGGTACAATGAGCAGTTCTTC
TRBD2 TRBJ2-3 many TRBV12-3/TRBV12-4 CASSPSVAGGGDTQYF TGTGCCAGCAGTCCAAGCGTAGCGGGAGGTGGAGATACGCAGTATTTT
TRBD2 TRBJ2-1 many TRBV5-6 CASSFPGLAGDDEQFF TGTGCCAGCAGCTTCCCGGGACTAGCGGGAGACGATGAGCAGTTCTTC
- TRBJ2-5 - TRBV4-2 CASSQAEINRGTQYF TGTGCCAGCAGCCAGGCCGAGATCAACCGCGGGACCCAGTACTTC
- TRBJ1-1 many TRBV5-1 CASSLGQSEAFF TGCGCCAGCAGCTTGGGGCAGTCTGAAGCTTTCTTT
- TRBJ2-2 - TRBV5-1 CASSSGHTWDTGELFF TGCGCCAGCAGCTCTGGGCATACCTGGGACACCGGGGAGCTGTTTTTT
TRBD1 TRBJ1-1 - TRBV29-1 CSVVEQGAMNTEAFF TGCAGCGTTGTGGAACAGGGGGCTATGAACACTGAAGCTTTCTTT
- TRBJ2-1 few TRBV27 CASSLYPSTGSGEQFF TGTGCCAGCAGTTTATATCCTTCGACTGGCAGCGGTGAGCAGTTCTTC
TRBD2 TRBJ2-1 many TRBV29-1 CSVSGSHYNEQFF TGCAGCGTCAGCGGGAGTCACTACAATGAGCAGTTCTTC
TRBD2 TRBJ2-4 many TRBV5-1 CASTTSGRDIQYF TGCGCCAGCACCACTAGCGGGAGGGACATTCAGTACTTC
TRBD2 TRBJ2-3 few TRBV3-1 CASSPPGLAYSTDTQYF TGTGCCAGCAGCCCCCCGGGACTAGCGTACAGCACAGATACGCAGTATTTT
- TRBJ1-2 - TRBV6-1 CASYHREANYGYTF TGTGCCAGCTACCACAGGGAAGCTAACTATGGCTACACCTTC
- TRBJ2-7 many TRBV7-2 CASSLVPAGWGEQYF TGTGCCAGCAGCTTAGTTCCGGCAGGGTGGGGCGAGCAGTACTTC
- TRBJ1-1 few TRBV5-1 CASSLSRAFMNTEAFF TGCGCCAGCAGCTTATCACGGGCATTCATGAACACTGAAGCTTTCTTT
- TRBJ1-1 many TRBV12-3/TRBV12-4 CASVGTRNTEAFF TGTGCCAGCGTCGGGACGAGAAACACTGAAGCTTTCTTT
- TRBJ2-1 - TRBV11-2 CASSLENPRQEQFF TGTGCCAGCAGCTTGGAAAACCCCCGACAGGAGCAGTTCTTC
- TRBJ2-3 - TRBV7-9 CASSHPSEVPDTQYF TGTGCCAGCAGTCACCCTAGCGAGGTCCCAGATACGCAGTATTTT
- TRBJ2-1 few TRBV30 CAWTPGASQFF TGTGCCTGGACCCCCGGGGCTAGCCAGTTCTTC
TRBD1 TRBJ2-1 many TRBV10-3 CAISEGQGYNEQFF TGTGCCATCAGTGAGGGACAGGGTTACAATGAGCAGTTCTTC
TRBD1 TRBJ2-2 - TRBV9 CASNGAGQGTGELFF TGTGCCAGCAATGGCGCGGGACAGGGGACCGGGGAGCTGTTTTTT
TRBD2 TRBJ2-1 few TRBV4-1 CASSGAGGRGEQFF TGCGCCAGCAGCGGAGCGGGAGGGAGAGGTGAGCAGTTCTTC
- TRBJ2-3 few TRBV10-3 CAISVERDSTDTQYF TGTGCCATCAGTGTGGAACGGGACAGCACAGATACGCAGTATTTT
- TRBJ1-4 - TRBV6-1 CASSELNYPIANNEKLFF TGTGCCAGCAGTGAACTGAACTACCCCATAGCGAATAATGAAAAACTGTTTTTT
- TRBJ2-7 once TRBV3-1 CATTRDPLIRGSYEQYF TGTGCCACCACCCGTGACCCCCTGATCCGGGGGAGCTACGAGCAGTACTTC
- TRBJ2-1 few TRBV7-3 CASGGWEVGDNEQFF TGTGCCAGCGGCGGATGGGAGGTCGGGGACAATGAGCAGTTCTTC
- TRBJ2-1 few TRBV5-1 CASSPLAPTNEQFF TGCGCCAGCAGCCCACTCGCCCCGACCAATGAGCAGTTCTTC
- TRBJ2-1 many TRBV5-1 CASSFGVPAVNEQFF TGCGCCAGCAGCTTTGGGGTTCCGGCCGTCAATGAGCAGTTCTTC
- TRBJ2-6 many TRBV12-3/TRBV12-4 CASSHISGANVLTF TGTGCCAGCAGCCACATCTCTGGGGCCAACGTCCTGACTTTC
- TRBJ2-1 - TRBV29-1 CSVEGGGDEQFF TGCAGCGTTGAGGGAGGGGGGGATGAGCAGTTCTTC
TRBD2 TRBJ2-3 few TRBV24-1 CATSDRLAGGPDTQYF TGTGCCACCAGTGACAGACTAGCGGGAGGGCCCGATACGCAGTATTTT